This passage covers 5 T cell receptor beta chains from one sample sequenced in a study of T cell responses to AZD1222 COVID-19 vaccine. Data came from immunoSEQ multiplex PCR; TCRdb stores just in-frame clones and leaves some out. The sample comprises about 190,000 clones, approximately 92% of which are singletons, and about 3.6% rests with the top ten. The sample was peripheral blood, taken 28 days after the second dose of the MenACWY control vaccine. The source of these receptors is an adult who received the MenACWY meningococcal vaccine as a control.

This sequence joins TRBV6-5 and TRBJ2-7, with D perhaps TRBD2 (6 bases). This CDR3 region has 11 residues. In germline, CDR1 is MNHEY, CDR2 SVGAGI. V lost 10 bases, J lost 4 bases, and 11 bases lay in between. CDR3 DNA sequence: TGTGCCACCCAACGGGGGTACGAGCAGTACTTC. Translated, it gives CATQRGYEQYF.

This clone was seen just once. The chain is built from TRBV12-3 or TRBV12-4 and TRBJ1-2; D gene uncertain. V was clipped by 3 bases and J by 4 bases, with 6 bases between them. This CDR3 region has 12 residues. CDR3: CASSLLGYGYTF. The CDR3 region has the DNA TGTGCCAGCAGTTTGTTGGGCTATGGCTACACCTTC.

The CDR3 nucleotides are TGTGCCAGCAGCGTAGCCCAGGCTTATAATTCACCCCTCCACTTT. Translated, it gives CASSVAQAYNSPLHF. The J gene is TRBJ1-6, the V gene TRBV9, with D unclear. CDR1 is SGDLS, CDR2 YYNGEE, per germline. The CDR3 loop spans 15 amino acids. The ends were cut back, 0 bases at V and 4 bases at J, with 8 bases in the middle.

As DNA, the CDR3 is TGTGCCAGCAGCTTCCGGACAGGGGCGAACACCGGGGAGCTGTTTTTT. It specifies CASSFRTGANTGELFF. This rearrangement joins TRBV14 to TRBJ2-2, with 9 bases that match TRBD1. The CDR3 runs 16 residues. Germline trimming cut 5 bases from V and 0 bases from J; bases unmatched to any gene: 4. The germline gives CDR1 SGHDN, CDR2 FVKESK. Drawing the rest from reference TRBV14 and TRBJ2-2, the complete variable domain is EAGVTQFPSHSVIEKGQTVTLRCDPISGHDNLYWYRRVMGKEIKFLLHFVKESKQDESGMPNNRFLAERTGGTYSTLKVQPAELEDSGVYFCASSFRTGANTGELFFGEGSRLTVL.

The rearrangement links TRBV6-5 to TRBJ2-1, with D perhaps TRBD2 (5 bases). The CDR3 contains 15 residues. Per the germline V gene, CDR1 is MNHEY and CDR2 is SVGAGI. V lost 4 bases and J 8 bases, leaving 18 bases between the germline ends. CDR3 sequence (DNA): TGTGCCAGCAGTTTGAGTCGGGCGGGCGAGCATGAGCAGTTCTTC. It encodes CASSLSRAGEHEQFF.